This T cell receptor (beta chain) appears in the sequencing data of a study of response to subunit inactivated influenza vaccine. Trimming cost V 2 bases and J 0 bases, with 12 bases left between them. CDR3 length: 17 amino acids. Germline-derived CDR1 and CDR2 are SGHRS and YFSETQ. TCRdb used MiXCR to reprocess the RT-PCR reads, holding one entry per CDR3 protein. The sample carries about 540,000 distinct CDR3 sequences, around 25% recorded once. This clonotype was counted a few times. Separately, the same data were catalogued under a study of T cells expressing NK-cell markers. That source reports: The cDNA for TCR beta came from 5'RACE template switching with UMIs. According to the study, TCR beta repertoires originated from sorted CD3+CD56+NKG2C+, CD3+CD56+NKG2C- and CD3+CD56-NKG2C+ T cells. Once again these clonotypes came out on top in the CD3+CD56-NKG2C+ fraction of four donors. Whether expanded NKG2C+ T cell clones recognized HCMV stayed uncertain.

The chain joins TRBV5-1 to TRBJ1-6; D unresolved. Sequencing used CD4+ T cells sorted from PBMCs, obtained less than 13 days after vaccination. This TCR came from a man aged 45 to 65 who received an inactivated influenza vaccine. Here the CDR3 reads CASSLQHPSSYNSPLHF. The CDR3 DNA follows: TGCGCCAGCAGCTTACAACATCCGAGCTCCTATAATTCACCCCTCCACTTT.